The rows below give T cell receptor beta chains drawn from one sample of a study of T cells in Graves' hyperthyroidism and ophthalmopathy. TCRdb redid the calling of the multiplex PCR reads with MiXCR, one entry per CDR3 protein. The sample has more than 350,000 distinct CDR3 sequences; around 13% are singletons. The material sequenced was blood. These TCRs come from a woman aged 25-40 years with Graves' ophthalmopathy. Both conserved end residues are part of each CDR3. The order of the fields is J gene, V gene, CDR3 protein.

TRBJ2-1,TRBV2,CASSATTNSYNEQFF
TRBJ1-5,TRBV7-2,CASNFRGGQPQHF
TRBJ1-2,TRBV6-1,CASSEANLGVYGYTF
TRBJ2-5,TRBV5-5,CASSLSDRGRETQYF
TRBJ2-3,TRBV12-3/TRBV12-4,CASSKGLAEHLGTQYF
TRBJ1-5,TRBV2,CASSDPGVRDQPQHF
TRBJ1-2,TRBV28,CASSSGGAGLSFGYTF
TRBJ1-1,TRBV10-3,CAIRTQGNTEAFF
TRBJ1-2,TRBV5-6,CASSYGGDEHGYTF
TRBJ2-2,TRBV7-6,CASSLTIQNTGELFF
TRBJ1-5,TRBV4-1,CASSQGGTGGANQPQHF
TRBJ1-1,TRBV7-9,CASRQTDRQYTEAFF
TRBJ1-2,TRBV27,CASKQGQADGYTF
TRBJ2-7,TRBV3-1,CASSQGSISTYEQYF
TRBJ1-2,TRBV6-1,CASSWYRGSHYGYTF
TRBJ2-1,TRBV4-2,CASSRSDRGSSYNEQFF
TRBJ2-2,TRBV11-3,CASSFPGAPTGELFF
TRBJ2-5,TRBV20-1,CSAPMGGALTQYF
TRBJ2-1,TRBV13,CASRRGGYYNEQFF
TRBJ1-2,TRBV28,CASNDRRGYTF
TRBJ1-1,TRBV4-1,CASSQVDGNTEAFF
TRBJ1-2,TRBV7-8,CASKTSGQGDNYGYTF
TRBJ1-1,TRBV7-6,CASSPDGTVPGAFF
TRBJ1-5,TRBV19,CASSIVRVHQPQHF
TRBJ2-5,TRBV7-2,CASSLMGAEGETQYF
TRBJ2-3,TRBV30,CAWGIAGGHTDTQYF
TRBJ2-5,TRBV2,CASSLVGGGFGVGGQETRYF
TRBJ2-1,TRBV4-2,CASSRGGRAVEDNEQFF
TRBJ1-6,TRBV11-2,CASSQDGFQSSKSPLHF
TRBJ2-1,TRBV5-1,CASSLEFPPGNEQFF
TRBJ2-3,TRBV29-1,CSVGFAGSTQYF
TRBJ2-3,TRBV18,CASSPSGSRADTQYF
TRBJ2-5,TRBV6-1,CASSRDPQETQYF
TRBJ2-1,TRBV11-2,CASSSDPLADEQFF
TRBJ2-5,TRBV12-3/TRBV12-4,CASSIYQETQYF
TRBJ1-5,TRBV20-1,CSARDLGIRGDYSNQPQHF
TRBJ2-7,TRBV10-3,CATTGTGRYEQYF
TRBJ1-5,TRBV20-1,CSASEPNLLNFGANQPQHF
TRBJ2-1,TRBV28,CASSLWQAAYNEQFF
TRBJ2-5,TRBV28,CASTYGTGRETQYF
TRBJ1-2,TRBV2,CASIRSSSVYGYTF
TRBJ1-3,TRBV28,CATTGWASGNTIYF
TRBJ2-3,TRBV19,CASRTLSTDTQYF
TRBJ2-3,TRBV11-2,CASSFSQNTDTQYF
TRBJ1-4,TRBV28,CASTLWGGEKLFF
TRBJ1-2,TRBV24-1,CATRESGAGDGYTF
TRBJ2-7,TRBV19,CATHGRTSYEQYF
TRBJ1-5,TRBV2,CASSDRAAGGLNQPQHF
TRBJ2-3,TRBV20-1,CSARDPFQGTDTQYF
TRBJ1-1,TRBV4-1,CASSPVWQLKTEAFF
TRBJ2-2,TRBV20-1,CSALGLAGGDGELFF
TRBJ2-5,TRBV6-1,CASSLGDWGGQETQYF
TRBJ2-7,TRBV24-1,CATSDSGQSFYEQYF
TRBJ1-2,TRBV6-1,CASSWDRGFDGYTF
TRBJ2-3,TRBV27,CASSLTHLSATDTQYF
TRBJ1-2,TRBV3-1,CASSPTGPGLTGYTF
TRBJ2-1,TRBV27,CASSLWGLAGGRSYNEQFF
TRBJ2-5,TRBV10-3,CAISDAGQAETQYF
TRBJ2-1,TRBV2,CASSENVPPYNEQFF
TRBJ2-2,TRBV10-3,CAISEPPSGLTGELFF